This T cell receptor beta chain was recorded in a study of T cells after yellow fever vaccination. Overall study findings and caveats: Post-booster samples contained most primary-vaccination clones (approximately 96% CD4, less than 90% CD8). Some clonotypes, a small share, were shared between CD4 and CD8 compartments. Secondary responses were weaker yet peaked faster, day 5 versus 15.

Germline V gives CDR1 SGDLS, CDR2 YYNGEE. Trimming cost V 4 bases and J 5 bases, with 16 bases left between them. This CDR3 spans 15 amino acids. TCRdb redid the calling of the 5' RACE reads with MiXCR, one entry per CDR3 protein. This sample yields 500,000 to 650,000 distinct CDR3 sequences, of which 13% are seen a single time; over 11% belongs to the top ten. The table lists this clonotype with a few counts. Antigen unknown. The sample was PBMCs, taken on the day of the yellow fever booster vaccination. The chain joins TRBV9 to TRBJ2-1; perhaps TRBD1 as D (5 bases). The TCR comes from a man younger than 45 who received the YFV17D yellow fever vaccine. The CDR3 loop is CASSLWGGVNNEQFF. The DNA of the CDR3 is TGTGCCAGCAGCCTCTGGGGCGGCGTCAACAATGAGCAGTTCTTC.